Listed here is a single T cell receptor beta chain. Its specificity is not known. V lost 6 bases to trimming and J lost 4 bases; unmatched junction nucleotides: 6. The CDR3 length is 13 residues. From germline, CDR1 is LNHDA and CDR2 SQIVND (reference sequence). This specimen comes from a study of T cell responses to AZD1222 COVID-19 vaccine. General study results and limits: Most donors were white British and more were female, and clonal diversity was possibly underestimated.

The protocol was immunoSEQ multiplex PCR, while the TCRdb copy is restricted to in-frame clones and leaves out a portion. The table lists about 99,000 clones, approximately 88% of them singletons, with around 9% in the top ten. Sequencing used peripheral blood, obtained on day 0 of AZD1222 vaccination. This chain joins TRBV19 and TRBJ2-7; 7 bases match TRBD1. This receptor was obtained from an adult in good health. The CDR3 sequence: CASSPGQQYEQYF. CDR3 in DNA: TGTGCCAGTAGCCCGGGACAGCAATACGAGCAGTACTTC.